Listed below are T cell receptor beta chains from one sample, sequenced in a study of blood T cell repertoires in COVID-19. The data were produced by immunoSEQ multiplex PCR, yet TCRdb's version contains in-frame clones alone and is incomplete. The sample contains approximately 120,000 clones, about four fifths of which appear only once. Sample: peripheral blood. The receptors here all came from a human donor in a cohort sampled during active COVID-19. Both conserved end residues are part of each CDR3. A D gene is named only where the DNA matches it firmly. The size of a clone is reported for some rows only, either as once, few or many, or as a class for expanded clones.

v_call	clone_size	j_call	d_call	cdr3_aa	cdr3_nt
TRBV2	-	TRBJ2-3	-	CASSLERDTQYF	TGTGCCAGCAGTCTCGAGCGAGATACGCAGTATTTT
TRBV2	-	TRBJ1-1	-	CARPRGSSHWDTEAFF	TGTGCCAGGCCCCGTGGCTCTAGTCATTGGGACACTGAAGCTTTCTTT
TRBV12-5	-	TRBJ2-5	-	CASGDRYQETQYF	TGTGCTAGTGGCGACAGGTACCAAGAGACCCAGTACTTC
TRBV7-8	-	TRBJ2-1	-	CASSLGLRDGRSYNEQFF	TGTGCCAGCAGCTTAGGCTTGCGGGACGGCCGCTCCTACAATGAGCAGTTCTTC
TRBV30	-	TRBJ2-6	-	CAWSVGGTGANVLTF	TGTGCCTGGAGTGTCGGGGGTACTGGGGCCAACGTCCTGACTTTC
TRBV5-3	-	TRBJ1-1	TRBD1	CATLRDRAVNTEAFF	TGTGCCACTCTGCGGGACAGGGCGGTAAACACTGAAGCTTTCTTT
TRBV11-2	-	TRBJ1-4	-	CASSPQGREKLFF	TGTGCCAGCAGCCCACAGGGTCGGGAAAAACTGTTTTTT
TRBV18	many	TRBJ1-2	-	CASSPDGQSYGYTF	TGTGCCAGCTCACCTGACGGACAGTCCTATGGCTACACCTTC
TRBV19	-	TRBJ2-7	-	CASSVAQGDYEQYF	TGTGCCAGTAGTGTGGCACAGGGTGACTACGAGCAGTACTTC
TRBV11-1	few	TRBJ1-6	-	CASSLPGQGRNSPLHF	TGTGCCAGCAGCCTCCCCGGGCAGGGTCGGAATTCACCCCTCCACTTT
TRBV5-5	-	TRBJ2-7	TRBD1	CASSLVGTGAYEQYF	TGTGCCAGCAGCTTGGTAGGGACAGGGGCCTACGAGCAGTACTTC
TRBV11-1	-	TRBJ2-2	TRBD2	CASSLSGGINTGELFF	TGTGCCAGCAGCTTAAGCGGGGGGATAAACACCGGGGAGCTGTTTTTT
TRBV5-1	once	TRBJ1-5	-	CASSLGQSNQPQHF	TGCGCCAGCAGCTTGGGGCAAAGCAATCAGCCCCAGCATTTT
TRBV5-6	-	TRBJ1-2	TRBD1	CASSSDRGGYGYTF	TGTGCCAGCAGCTCGGACAGGGGCGGCTATGGCTACACCTTC
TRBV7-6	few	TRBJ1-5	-	CASSQLFPGCNQPQHF	TGTGCCAGCAGCCAACTGTTTCCAGGGTGCAATCAGCCCCAGCATTTT